The entry below describes one T cell receptor beta chain. The sample is drawn from a study of blood T cell repertoires in COVID-19. Clones were read by immunoSEQ multiplex PCR, and TCRdb kept only the in-frame ones, dropping some. Of approximately 140,000 clones in the sample, 70% to 90% were seen once. The V gene lost 3 bases and the J gene lost 1 base, with 6 bases spanning the gap. Germline values: CDR1 LNHDA, CDR2 SQIVND (reference sequence). The CDR3 runs 14 residues. The receptor comes from a woman aged 55-70 years with COVID-19, enrolled during active disease. The V call is TRBV19, the J call TRBJ2-2; no definite D call. Sequencing was done on a sample of peripheral blood. The CDR3 spells CASSISRNTGELFF. The CDR3, as DNA: TGTGCCAGTAGTATCTCCAGGAACACCGGGGAGCTGTTTTTT.